These 20 T cell receptor beta chains came from one sample sequenced in a study of read filtering for tumor transcriptome and immune sequencing. This library used around 400 ng RNA and molecular barcoded adaptors spanning alpha/delta and beta/gamma chains. TCRdb itself ran the reads through MiXCR, one entry per CDR3 protein. The sample contains fewer than 150,000 distinct CDR3 sequences, roughly 13% of which appear only once. Sequencing used a population of CD138-negative cells sorted from bone marrow. These receptors were obtained from a donor at least 40 years old with multiple myeloma.

This clonotype was seen only a few times. This chain links TRBV4-1 with TRBJ2-2; 7 bases are shared with TRBD1. Germline lookup yields CDR1 MGHRA and CDR2 YSYEKL. CDR3 length: 17 amino acids. V shed 4 bases and J 1 base; nucleotides not matched to a gene: 9. Here the CDR3 DNA reads TGCGCCAGCAGCCCGTATCACAGGGGCGGGAACACCGGGGAGCTGTTTTTT. This codes for CASSPYHRGGNTGELFF.

This clonotype was detected ten times or more. The rearrangement joins TRBV30 to TRBJ1-1; a possible D gene is TRBD1 (6 bases). Germline CDR1 is GTSNPN and CDR2 is SVGIG (reference sequence). The ends were cut back, 5 bases at V and 0 bases at J, with 10 bases in the middle. This CDR3 comprises 13 residues. This chain's CDR3 is CAWSGQLNTEAFF. The CDR3 nucleotides read TGTGCCTGGTCAGGACAGCTGAACACTGAAGCTTTCTTT.

This clonotype was observed at least ten times. The missing conserved phenylalanine or tryptophan at the end of this CDR3 makes a read error likely. The DNA is left out, because the CDR3 cannot be placed on it with certainty; the CDR3 is given as TCRdb lists it. This chain uses TRBV20-1 with TRBJ1-1; the table's D call, TRBD1, has no DNA check behind it. Germline-derived CDR1 and CDR2 are DFQATT and SNEGSKA (reference sequence). The CDR3 is 8 amino acids long, termini counted. The CDR3 region is CSAIPPRV.

This clonotype was counted at least ten times. V usage is TRBV7-9 and J usage is TRBJ1-4, with 7 bases lining up with TRBD1. The CDR3 consists of 18 residues. V gave up 3 bases and J gave up 0 bases; unmatched junction bases: 10. Germline V gives CDR1 SEHNR, CDR2 FQNEAQ (reference sequence). The DNA of the CDR3 is TGTGCCAGCAGCTTTACAGGGGCCTCCTTTGCAACTAATGAAAAACTGTTTTTT. Translating it yields CASSFTGASFATNEKLFF.

This clonotype was observed at least ten times. The gene calls are TRBV28 and TRBJ2-1; 8 bases match TRBD1. Germline CDR1 and CDR2: MDHEN and SYDVKM. After removal of 7 bases from V and 1 base from J, the junction contained 3 bases not matched to a gene. CDR3 length: 14 residues. CDR3 protein: CASITGGSYNEQFF. The CDR3 bases are TGTGCCAGCATCACAGGGGGGTCCTACAATGAGCAGTTCTTC. The whole variable domain, filled in from reference TRBV28 and TRBJ2-1, reads DVKVTQSSRYLVKRTGEKVFLECVQDMDHENMFWYRQDPGLGLRLIYFSYDVKMKEKGDIPEGYSVSREKKERFSLILESASTNQTSMYLCASITGGSYNEQFFGPGTRLTVL.

The chain employs TRBV5-4 and TRBJ2-1; D is perhaps TRBD2 (6 bases). The germline V and J ends were trimmed by 3 bases and 0 bases, with 10 bases remaining between them. Germline lookup yields CDR1 SGHNT and CDR2 YYREEE (reference sequence). CDR3 length equals 15 residues. CDR3 sequence reads: CASSSGTPSYNEQFF. For the CDR3, the DNA is TGTGCCAGCAGCTCCGGGACTCCCTCCTACAATGAGCAGTTCTTC.

For this clonotype: This may be a read error, as it is one base from a much larger clone. The J gene is TRBJ2-2, the V gene TRBV3-1; possibly TRBD2 for D (6 bases). Looked up from germline, CDR1 is LGHDT and CDR2 is YNNKEL (reference sequence). The CDR3 contains 14 residues. Trimming removed 4 bases at V and 4 bases at J, with 10 bases between. CDR3 loop: CASSRLGGTGELFF. The CDR3 region has the DNA TGTGCCAGCAGCCGGCTGGGAGGCACCGGGGAGCTGTTTTTT.

The table lists this clonotype with many counts. This rearrangement joins TRBV6-2 or TRBV6-3 to TRBJ1-5; D perhaps matches TRBD1 (6 bases). Per the germline V gene, CDR1 is MNHEY and CDR2 is SVGEGT. The CDR3 length is 12 residues. Trimming removed 6 bases at V and 7 bases at J, with 10 bases between. The CDR3 sequence: CASSRGHQPQHF. The CDR3, as DNA: TGTGCCAGCAGCAGGGGCCACCAGCCCCAGCATTTT.

The chain has TRBV28 and TRBJ2-7; 8 bases line up with TRBD1. Germline-derived CDR1 and CDR2 are MDHEN and SYDVKM. The CDR3 sequence is 14 residues long. J was trimmed by 5 bases and V by 2 bases; bases with no gene match: 5. The CDR3, as DNA: TGTGCCAGCAGTTTAACGGGACAGGTCCACGAGCAGTACTTC. Its protein is CASSLTGQVHEQYF.

A word on this clonotype: A much larger clone is a single base away; this may be a read error. The V call is TRBV7-2, the J call TRBJ2-5, with TRBD2 matching 7 bases. CDR3 length: 14 amino acids. Unmatched junction bases numbered 8, after V lost 3 bases and J lost 7 bases. Germline CDR1 and CDR2: SGHTA and FQGNSA. The CDR3 region is CASSFPASGGTQYF. CDR3 nucleotide sequence: TGTGCCAGCAGCTTCCCCGCTAGCGGAGGGACCCAGTACTTC.

In its sample, this clonotype was seen many times. The gene calls are TRBV5-5 and TRBJ1-1, with a tentative D call TRBD1 (6 bases). Germline V gene data show CDR1 as SGHKS and CDR2 as YYEKEE (reference sequence). V lost 4 bases and J 3 bases, leaving 10 bases between the germline ends. This CDR3 comprises 13 residues. CDR3 region: CASSIQGYTEAFF. As DNA, the CDR3 is TGTGCCAGCAGCATACAGGGCTACACTGAAGCTTTCTTT.

This clonotype was observed a handful of times. Mismatch with germline at one junction end may stem from a read error. The rearrangement joins TRBV20-1 to TRBJ2-5; 9 bases are a match to TRBD2. The CDR3 loop spans 15 amino acids. The germline V gene encodes CDR1 DFQATT and CDR2 SNEGSKA (reference sequence). The CDR3: CSADKTSGLLEIQYF. As DNA, the CDR3 is TGCAGTGCGGACAAGACTAGCGGTCTACTGGAGATCCAGTACTTC.

This clonotype occurred once. V usage is TRBV7-3 and J usage is TRBJ1-5; perhaps TRBD1 as D (5 bases). This CDR3 contains 15 residues. Looked up from germline, CDR1 is SGHTA and CDR2 is FQGTGA. Trimming pared 5 bases from V and 7 bases from J, leaving 18 bases between. The CDR3 is CASSQGGGIGQPQHF. As DNA, the CDR3 is TGTGCCAGCAGCCAGGGTGGAGGGATAGGCCAGCCCCAGCATTTT.

There are a few counts of this clonotype. This could be a read error, since a much larger clone is one nucleotide away. The chain uses TRBV27 and TRBJ2-1, with 13 bases lining up with TRBD2. V lost 4 bases and J lost 5; bases outside the gene matches: 14. The CDR3 has 19 residues. Germline lookup yields CDR1 MNHEY and CDR2 SMNVEV (reference sequence). CDR3 nucleotides: TGTGCCAGCAGTTCTGTCCGACTAGCGGGAGGTGGGGGCCACAATGAGCAGTTCTTC. This translates into CASSSVRLAGGGGHNEQFF.

This clonotype was detected many times. The chain recombines TRBV29-1 with TRBJ2-1; 8 nucleotides match TRBD2. Germline V gene lookup returns CDR1 SQVTM and CDR2 ANQGSEA. V gave up 4 bases and J gave up 4 bases; unmatched junction bases: 6. The CDR3 totals 14 residues. CDR3 region: CSVVEREMYNEQFF. The CDR3 DNA sequence: TGCAGCGTTGTCGAGCGGGAGATGTACAATGAGCAGTTCTTC.

This clonotype was recorded many times. The V call is TRBV5-1, the J call TRBJ2-6; tentatively, D is TRBD1 (6 bases). The germline V gene encodes CDR1 SGHRS and CDR2 YFSETQ. The CDR3 is 14 residues long. DNA for the CDR3: TGCGCTTCGAGGGGGAGCTCTGGGGCCAACGTCCTGACTTTC. It codes for CASRGSSGANVLTF.

This chain joins TRBV6-1 and TRBJ2-1, with D unresolved. Germline V gives CDR1 MNHNS, CDR2 SASEGT. V lost 7 bases to trimming and J lost 12 bases, with 19 bases between them. The CDR3 is made up of 13 amino acids. In DNA form, the CDR3 reads TGTGCCAGCACCTCCCTTGGGCCGGGTGGGCAGTTCTTC. Its translation: CASTSLGPGGQFF.

As for this clonotype: A much larger clone differs from this one at a single base, so this may be a read error. No conserved phenylalanine or tryptophan ends this CDR3, so it is likely a read error. The chain combines TRBV20-1 with TRBJ2-3, with a weak D call TRBD2 (6 bases). This CDR3 comprises 13 residues. V was shortened by 7 bases and J by 0 bases, with 11 bases between the two germline ends. Germline V gene sequence: CDR1 DFQATT, CDR2 SNEGSKA (reference sequence). The CDR3 spells CSVDGGSTDTQYS. The CDR3 coding sequence is TGCAGTGTGGACGGGGGTAGCACAGATACGCAGTATTCT.

In this sample, this clonotype turned up many times. The J gene is TRBJ2-1, the V gene TRBV20-1; TRBD2 is a possible D gene (5 bases). The germline V gene encodes CDR1 DFQATT and CDR2 SNEGSKA (reference sequence). The CDR3 extends over 16 amino acids. With 1 base removed from V and 4 bases from J, the gap between germline ends came to 17 bases. The CDR3 DNA reads as TGCAGTGCTAGAGCTCGGACCTTCGGGGTTTACAATGAGCAGTTCTTC. This codes for CSARARTFGVYNEQFF.

In regard to this clonotype: Germline and junction disagree at one end, which may indicate a read error. The rearrangement joins TRBV7-2 to TRBJ2-2; possibly TRBD2 for D (7 bases). Per germline, CDR1 SGHTA and CDR2 FQGNSA. This CDR3 has 19 amino acids. DNA for the CDR3: TGTGCCAGCAGCTTATATTCATTCGTCCGCACCTTGAACACCGGGGGGCTGTTCTTT. This encodes CASSLYSFVRTLNTGGLFF. The complete variable domain, with remaining parts taken from reference TRBV7-2 and TRBJ2-2, reads GAGVSQSPSNKVTEKGKDVELRCDPISGHTALYWYRQSLGQGLEFLIYFQGNSAPDKSGLPSDRFSAERTGGSVSTLTIQRTQQEDSAVYLCASSLYSFVRTLNTGGLFFGEGSRLTVL.